A selection of T cell receptor beta chains follows, all from one sample in a study of blood T cell repertoires in COVID-19. Only in-frame clones appear in the TCRdb table, and some are missing; sequencing was by immunoSEQ multiplex PCR. The table records 350,000 to 500,000 clones, approximately 91% of them present only once. The sequenced material came from PBMCs or T cells enriched from blood (not recorded which). Every receptor here comes from a woman aged 18-35 years who had been exposed to COVID-19. The CDR3 runs from the conserved cysteine through the conserved F or W. A D gene is named only where the DNA matches it firmly. Part of the rows lack a size; the others show once, few, many or a class for expanded clones.

>TRBV6-1|.|TRBD1|TRBJ1-2
TGTGCCAGCAGTGAAGCGTTGACAGGGATGGGCTATGGCTACACCTTC
CASSEALTGMGYGYTF
>TRBV6-2/TRBV6-3|.|.|TRBJ2-7
TGTGCCAGCAGTTTGGAGGGATCCTACGAGCAGTACTTC
CASSLEGSYEQYF
>TRBV28|.|.|TRBJ2-3
TGTGCCTCAGGCGGGACGACAGATACGCAGTATTTT
CASGGTTDTQYF
>TRBV6-5|.|TRBD1|TRBJ2-7
TGTGCCAGCAGTTACGGGACAGCGTCCTACGAGCAGTACTTC
CASSYGTASYEQYF
>TRBV20-1|.|.|TRBJ1-1
TGCAGTGCTGCCGGGACAGAAGCTTTCTTT
CSAAGTEAFF
>TRBV14|.|TRBD1|TRBJ2-7
TGTGCCAGCAGCCAAGGGAGCGCAGGGGGCAACGAGCAGTACTTC
CASSQGSAGGNEQYF
>TRBV21-1|.|.|TRBJ1-5
TGTGCCAGCAGCTCCACCGGGCGGGACAGGGGGGATCAGCCCCAGCATTTT
CASSSTGRDRGDQPQHF
>TRBV6-5|.|.|TRBJ1-1
TGTGCCAGCAGCCAAGGGGGGAACACTGAAGCTTTCTTT
CASSQGGNTEAFF
>TRBV9|.|.|TRBJ2-7
TGTGCCAGCAGCGTAGGGGGGCAGGTCTCCTACGAGCAGTACTTC
CASSVGGQVSYEQYF
>TRBV7-3|.|.|TRBJ1-1
TGTGCCAGCAGCCACGACAGCACTGAAGCTTTCTTT
CASSHDSTEAFF
>TRBV2|.|TRBD1|TRBJ1-1
TGTGCCAGCAGTCGGGACAGGGCGGTTGCGAACACTGAAGCTTTCTTT
CASSRDRAVANTEAFF
>TRBV27|few|.|TRBJ2-1
TGTGCCAGCAGATCCGGGAGCTACAATGAGCAGTTCTTC
CASRSGSYNEQFF
>TRBV11-2|.|.|TRBJ2-5
TGTGCCAGCAGCTTATCGGCGGGGCAAGAGACCCAGTACTTC
CASSLSAGQETQYF
>TRBV4-3|.|TRBD2|TRBJ2-1
TGCGCCAGCAGCCAAGAGCCCTGGGGGGGGTCCAACAATGAGCAGTTCTTC
CASSQEPWGGSNNEQFF
>TRBV25-1|.|.|TRBJ1-1
TGTGCCAGCAGTGAATATTCGGGAGAAGCTTTCTTT
CASSEYSGEAFF
>TRBV3-1/TRBV3-2|.|.|TRBJ1-5
TGTGCCAGCAGCCAAGAAGGAACGGGCCAGGGGAACCAGCCCCAGCATTTT
CASSQEGTGQGNQPQHF
>TRBV3-1/TRBV3-2|.|.|TRBJ1-2
TGTGCCAGCAGCCAAATCTCAGCTAACTATGGCTACACCTTC
CASSQISANYGYTF
>TRBV29-1|.|TRBD2|TRBJ2-3
TGCAGCGTGCGAACTAGCGGGAGTGGGACAGATACGCAGTATTTT
CSVRTSGSGTDTQYF
>TRBV5-4|.|.|TRBJ1-1
TGTGCCAGCAGCTCAGAAACGAACACTGAAGCTTTCTTT
CASSSETNTEAFF
>TRBV2|.|.|TRBJ1-5
TGTGCCAGCAGTGAACCCTTTTTTACTTTTCAGCCCCAGCATTTT
CASSEPFFTFQPQHF
>TRBV6-1|.|.|TRBJ1-3
TGTGCCAGCAGTGAAGCGGCAGGGGTGGGATCTGGAAACACCATATATTTT
CASSEAAGVGSGNTIYF
>TRBV24-1|.|TRBD2|TRBJ2-1
TGTGCCACCAGTGGGACTAGTCTAGGTAATGAGCAGTTCTTC
CATSGTSLGNEQFF
>TRBV7-6|.|.|TRBJ2-1
TGTGCCAGCAGCTTAGAACGCTGGGGCTTCGGGTACAATGAGCAGTTCTTC
CASSLERWGFGYNEQFF
>TRBV27|.|.|TRBJ1-6
TGTGCCAGCAGTTTCCCCCCACAGGGATCCTATAATTCACCCCTCCACTTT
CASSFPPQGSYNSPLHF
>TRBV19|.|TRBD2|TRBJ2-3
TGTGCCAGTAGTTTGGGACTAGCGGGAGGGCTGTATACGCAGTATTTT
CASSLGLAGGLYTQYF
>TRBV18|.|TRBD1|TRBJ1-5
TGTGCCAGCTCACCAATCAGGACAGGCAAGCAGGATCAGCCCCAGCATTTT
CASSPIRTGKQDQPQHF
>TRBV12-3/TRBV12-4|once|.|TRBJ2-1
TGTGCCAGCAATTTTGAGGAGTACAATGAGCAGTTCTTC
CASNFEEYNEQFF
>TRBV7-2|.|.|TRBJ2-1
TGTGCCAGCAGCATAGTATCGGGGGTCCACAATGAGCAGTTCTTC
CASSIVSGVHNEQFF
>TRBV6-6|once|.|TRBJ2-7
TGTGCCAGCACCGGGACTGCCGCCTACGAGCAGTACTTC
CASTGTAAYEQYF
>TRBV6-1|.|.|TRBJ1-1
TGTGCCAGCAGTGAACGGGGAGGGGACACTGAAGCTTTCTTT
CASSERGGDTEAFF
>TRBV19|.|TRBD1|TRBJ1-6
TGTGCCAGCCATGACAGGGGGCTCTCACCCCTCCACTTT
CASHDRGLSPLHF
>TRBV20-1|.|.|TRBJ2-1
TGCAGTGCAACGGGGGTCAATGAGCAGTTCTTC
CSATGVNEQFF
>TRBV11-2|once|.|TRBJ2-7
TGTGCCAGCAGCTTAGTCACTCTCCCCTCCTACGAGCAGTACTTC
CASSLVTLPSYEQYF
>TRBV6-5|.|.|TRBJ2-1
TGTGCCAGCAGTTACGATACTGGGAGCTCCTACAATGAGCAGTTCTTC
CASSYDTGSSYNEQFF
>TRBV5-8|.|.|TRBJ2-7
TGTGCCAGCAGCTGGAGGCCAGATACCTACGAGCAGTACTTC
CASSWRPDTYEQYF
>TRBV7-2|.|.|TRBJ2-1
TGTGCCAGCAGCTTACCCCTGGGAGCCAACAATGAGCAGTTCTTC
CASSLPLGANNEQFF
>TRBV27|.|.|TRBJ1-2
TGTGCCAGCAGTTTATCGGGAGGGGGCTACACCTTC
CASSLSGGGYTF
>TRBV28|.|TRBD2|TRBJ2-2
TGTGCCAGCAGTTTATGGCTGGGACTAGCGGGAGCGAACACCGGGGAGCTGTTTTTT
CASSLWLGLAGANTGELFF
>TRBV9|.|.|TRBJ2-2
TGTGCCAGCGATGAAGCAGGTTCGAACACCGGGGAGCTGTTTTTT
CASDEAGSNTGELFF
>TRBV4-2|.|.|TRBJ1-4
TGTGCCAGCAGCCCACGCGACAGGCCCCGGGATGAAAAACTGTTTTTT
CASSPRDRPRDEKLFF
>TRBV28|.|TRBD1|TRBJ1-1
TGTGCCAGCAGTGAAGGGGGCAACACTGAAGCTTTCTTT
CASSEGGNTEAFF
>TRBV5-8|.|.|TRBJ1-3
TGTGCCAGCAGCTTACCCCCCGCAGGGGCTTATGGAAACACCATATATTTT
CASSLPPAGAYGNTIYF
>TRBV6-5|.|TRBD2|TRBJ2-7
TGTGCCAGCGCCCCCAATAGCGGGAGTGGCTACGAGCAGTACTTC
CASAPNSGSGYEQYF
>TRBV29-1|.|.|TRBJ2-1
TGCAGCGCCCTGAGGACAGAGACCCTCAATGAGCAGTTCTTC
CSALRTETLNEQFF
>TRBV11-2|.|.|TRBJ2-3
TGTGCCAGCAGCTCGGGACACTTATTCACAGATACGCAGTATTTT
CASSSGHLFTDTQYF
>TRBV23-1|.|.|TRBJ2-5
TGCGCCAGCAGTCAATCGAAACCCGAAGCGGCGGAACAAGAGACCCAGTACTTC
CASSQSKPEAAEQETQYF
>TRBV4-3|.|TRBD2|TRBJ2-7
TGCGCCAGCAGCCAAGAGGTAGCGGGGGGTTACGAGCAGTACTTC
CASSQEVAGGYEQYF
>TRBV19|.|TRBD1|TRBJ1-5
TGTGCCAGTAGTATAAGGCAGGGGGTAGTCAATCAGCCCCAGCATTTT
CASSIRQGVVNQPQHF
>TRBV2|.|.|TRBJ1-1
TGTGCCAGCAGGGTGGAAGCGCAGGGGACTGAAGCTTTCTTT
CASRVEAQGTEAFF
>TRBV3-1/TRBV3-2|.|.|TRBJ2-5
TGTGCCAGCAATGGGAACAGGGTATCAGAGACCCAGTACTTC
CASNGNRVSETQYF
>TRBV14|.|TRBD1|TRBJ2-2
TGTGCCAGCAGCCACACCGGGACAGGGGGACCTAACACCGGGGAGCTGTTTTTT
CASSHTGTGGPNTGELFF
>TRBV5-6|.|.|TRBJ1-2
TGTGCCAGCAGCTTGGGGGAACCGGGAAAACTCTCTGGCACCTTC
CASSLGEPGKLSGTF
>TRBV7-2|.|TRBD1|TRBJ2-7
TGTGCCAGCAGCTTGACCGGGACAGGACCCTACGAGCAGTACTTC
CASSLTGTGPYEQYF
>TRBV29-1|once|TRBD2|TRBJ2-1
TGCAGCGTGAACCCCAGCGGGAGGCTCAATGAGCAGTTCTTC
CSVNPSGRLNEQFF
>TRBV6-2/TRBV6-3|few|TRBD2|TRBJ2-3
TGTGCCAGCAGCTGGACTAGCGGGGGCACAGATACGCAGTATTTT
CASSWTSGGTDTQYF